This T cell receptor beta chain emerged from a study of regulatory dendritic cells for organ transplantation. Notes on the study in general: Regulatory dendritic cells appeared to expand memory CD8+ clones less than mature ones.

Assay: immunoSEQ multiplex PCR; the TCRdb copy retains only in-frame clones and omits some. The repertoire holds roughly 8,500 clones, with roughly 67% as singletons. Sorted T cells were CFSE-labeled and cultured approximately five days with allogeneic regulatory or mature dendritic cells at 1:10. Memory T cells were CD45RO+, naive were CD45RA+, sorted by FACS. For this clone: What it recognizes is unknown.

This clonotype originated in a human donor in good health. Material: memory CD4+ T cells from blood cultured with dendritic cells. The subset denotes: CD45RO+ memory T cells.

The CDR3 spells CAIRDSYGYTF. CDR3 nucleotides: TGTGCCATCCGGGACAGCTATGGCTACACCTTC. The J gene is TRBJ1-2, the V gene TRBV10-3; 7 positions agree with TRBD1. This CDR3 has 11 residues. Germline trimming cut 8 bases from V and 4 bases from J; bases unmatched to any gene: 1. Germline CDR1 is ENHRY and CDR2 is SYGVKD.